This T cell receptor beta chain came from a study of identifying expanded T cells in peripheral blood. Study-level findings and limits: Technical replicates showed about 1.2 changed clones; roughly two weeks 15 to 20; four weeks 19.

Collection occurred without any documented infections or immune events in donors. Here immunoSEQ multiplex PCR was the method, and the copy in TCRdb shows in-frame clones only, minus some. The repertoire includes about 74,000 clones, just under 85% of them detected once, and 15% to 20% sits in the top ten. About this clone itself: What it recognizes is unknown.

The TCR was taken from a person aged 18 to 75 in good health. The sequenced sample consisted of blood.

CDR3 DNA sequence: TGTGCCAGCAGTATCGGTGGGTTCGATCAGCCCCAGCATTTT. Its protein product is CASSIGGFDQPQHF. The chain employs TRBV28 and TRBJ1-5; D not certain. CDR3 length equals 14 residues. From germline, CDR1 is MDHEN and CDR2 SYDVKM. The V end was cut by 5 bases, the J end by 5 bases, with 13 bases between.